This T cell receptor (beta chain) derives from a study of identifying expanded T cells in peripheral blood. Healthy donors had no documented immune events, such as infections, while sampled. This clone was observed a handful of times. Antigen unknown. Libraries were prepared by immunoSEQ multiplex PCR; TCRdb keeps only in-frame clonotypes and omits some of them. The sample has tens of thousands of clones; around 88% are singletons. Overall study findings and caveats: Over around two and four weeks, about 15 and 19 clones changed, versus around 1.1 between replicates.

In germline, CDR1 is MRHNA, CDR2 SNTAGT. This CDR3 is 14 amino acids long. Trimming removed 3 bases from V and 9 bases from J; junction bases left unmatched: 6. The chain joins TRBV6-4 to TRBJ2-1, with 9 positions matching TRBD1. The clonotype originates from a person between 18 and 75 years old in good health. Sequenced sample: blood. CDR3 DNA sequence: TGTGCCAGCAGTGATGGGACAGGGTCAAGTGAGCAGTTCTTC. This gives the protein CASSDGTGSSEQFF.